Sequencing of this T cell receptor beta chain was carried out in a study of CD8 T cells in ankylosing spondylitis. General study findings and limits: The authors reported significant enrichment of disease-linked clones in matched ankylosing spondylitis synovial fluid. Disease-linked clones proved CD8+ and comparatively uncommon in peripheral blood. Blood from ankylosing spondylitis patients appeared to carry a characteristic roughly 8-variant TCR beta motif.

CDR3 length equals 15 residues. Germline V gives CDR1 DFQATT, CDR2 SNEGSKA (reference sequence). The germline V and J ends were trimmed by 0 bases and 5 bases, with 16 bases remaining between them. Using its own MiXCR run on the 5' RACE reads, TCRdb lists one record per CDR3 protein. Among 200,000 to 300,000 distinct CDR3 sequences listed, roughly a third were seen once. As concerns this clonotype: Its antigen remains unknown.

The genes are TRBV20-1 and TRBJ1-1, with D maybe TRBD1 (6 bases). The receptor comes from a male donor with ankylosing spondylitis or in good health (not recorded which). Sample: blood, either unsorted or a sorted T cell fraction (not recorded which). CDR3 amino acids: CSARDLEGDRTEAFF. The CDR3 DNA follows: TGCAGTGCTAGAGATCTCGAGGGGGATCGGACTGAAGCTTTCTTT.